This T cell receptor (beta chain) was documented in a study of shared clonotypes between healthy human individuals. Measured with immunoSEQ multiplex PCR; TCRdb has only the in-frame clones, and not every one. The sample consists of millions of clones, more than 80% of them appearing once. CDR3 size: 15 residues. Germline assignment: CDR1 MNHNS and CDR2 SASEGT. The ends were cut back, 2 bases at V and 3 bases at J, with 8 bases in the middle. The sequencing sample was made of naive CD4+ T cells sorted from blood. This sample's subset: CD45RA+ positively selected. The receptor was derived from a man in his late teens or twenties in good health. The chain combines TRBV6-1 with TRBJ1-6; a possible D gene is TRBD1 (6 bases). As DNA, the CDR3 is TGTGCCAGCAGTGAAAACAGGGACTATAATTCACCCCTCCACTTT. It codes for CASSENRDYNSPLHF.